This T cell receptor beta chain was recorded in a study of long-term antiretroviral therapy in people with HIV (dated by TCRdb to between 2021 and 2023). A note on the overall study: The earliest samples were collected about a decade before the 2015 WHO recommendation for immediate ART, when ART was typically delayed until CD4 counts fell. This retrospective serial study examined whether starting ART and sustained HIV suppression were associated with changes in the composition and diversity of the TRB repertoire in peripheral blood. From 30 to 35 adults with confirmed HIV infection, the cohort provided over 150 cryopreserved PBMC samples, gathered serially across a mean of about six years (range 1-12). Among the approximately 32 participants with HIV, eleven were female. No cross-contamination during QIAcube processing turned up in test extractions that ran a monoclonal T-cell line alongside some 34 polyclonal samples.

The immunoSEQ hsTCRB v3.0 assay was used at survey level resolution to sequence the TRB variable region. TRB sequencing targeted a depth of 40,000-50,000 T-cell genomes per sample. An Illumina MiSeq with a v3 150-cycle kit was used to sequence the pooled TRB libraries. The authors' pipeline ran thus. Repertoire analysis was performed in R inside a reproducible Nextflow workflow that covered QC, data transformation and analysis. LymphoSeq2, an R package for AIRR-Seq data exploration, was used to implement custom analyses. A few samples yielding fewer than 5000 total TRB sequences were excluded, leaving about 190 analyzed HIV repertoires. Among the 170 to 200 HIV repertoires that were kept, 59 were collected before ART initiation and some 130 were collected after ART initiation. Repertoires were downsampled to 5000 TRB nucleotide sequences, with summary statistics averaged over 100 downsampling iterations. TRB sequences were retained for analysis only if CDR3 regions of at least seven amino acids were present. Diversity was assessed using a clonality score derived from Shannon entropy and using the Gini coefficient. In the repertoire networks, any two of the top 5000 CDR3 amino acid sequences were connected whenever the two sequences differed by an edit distance of one. Antigen specificity groups and MHC restriction were predicted for TRB CDR3 amino acid sequences with GLIPH2. Known CMV, EBV, HIV or tissue antigen associations were flagged by matching CDR3 amino acid sequences against VDJdb and McPAS-TCR. Pre-ART, post-ART and control groups were compared with Wilcoxon signed-rank tests and Holm-Bonferroni correction. TCRdb stores this immuneACCESS table with in-frame sequences only. Part of the clones is absent; in the studies checked, under half of the shortfall reflects unresolved V genes, and no reason is known for the rest. The V and J calls and clone size are taken from that table; D and trimming were inferred from the DNA. The sample table shows about 24,000 clones, and about 91% are seen once. The top ten constitute roughly 9.4% of the sample.

Overall study results and their limits: Limited PBMC availability meant only the TCR beta chain was sequenced, without alpha chain pairing. CDR3 length ranges in HIV repertoires were narrower than in controls, and network structure suggested an antigen-experienced repertoire with only a slight naive shift after ART. Because pre-ART samples had limited cell numbers, unsorted PBMC were profiled rather than sorted CD4+ and CD8+ T cells. Samples dated from about 2003 to 2018, and the ART regimens used may be less effective than current ones. Inferences about post-ART repertoire changes were limited because no data were available on ART adherence, viral resistance or therapy changes. At every time point, the repertoire was dominated by expanded TRB clones first identified before ART initiation, although this dominance fluctuated and, in many PLHIV, declined after ART. ART initiation was associated with a significant increase in TRB diversity, but diversity stayed significantly below transplant donor controls even after long-term ART.

To be included, a participant needed at least one PBMC sample from before ART initiation plus at least two post-ART samples. Treatment was received in the United States of America by all participants with HIV. Before DNA extraction, cryopreserved samples containing about 0.9-11 million PBMC were thawed and washed. At the time of the earliest PBMC sample, participants with HIV were aged between roughly 20 and 54 years. Each participant contributed PBMC samples from 1-4 timepoints before ART initiation and 2-8 timepoints after ART initiation, with a median of 7 samples. For every participant, serial HIV viral load, CD4+ T-cell count, ART history and demographic data were obtained. A Qiagen kit on a QIAcube was used to extract genomic DNA from unsorted PBMC, with samples processed in batches of 12. Note on this clone: This clone's antigen is unknown. No clone much larger than this one lies a single base away; base qualities are absent.

The sequencing used unsorted PBMCs, collected 1.8 years before starting antiretroviral therapy. The sequence was collected from a man aged 50-60 years with HIV.

The CDR3 loop reads CASKQERDNYGYTF. The nucleotide sequence reads as follows: TGTGCCAGCAAACAAGAACGGGACAACTATGGCTACACCTTC. The chain joins TRBV2 to TRBJ1-2, and possibly TRBD1, on 5 matching bases. The V end loses 7 bases and the J end loses 2 bases, and a stretch of 14 bases separates them. Measured from the cysteine to the phenylalanine, the CDR3 is 14 residues long. The read is trimmed to its CDR3 DNA, 42 bases read in frame from base 1. The germline V gene encodes CDR1 SNHLY and CDR2 FYNNEI.